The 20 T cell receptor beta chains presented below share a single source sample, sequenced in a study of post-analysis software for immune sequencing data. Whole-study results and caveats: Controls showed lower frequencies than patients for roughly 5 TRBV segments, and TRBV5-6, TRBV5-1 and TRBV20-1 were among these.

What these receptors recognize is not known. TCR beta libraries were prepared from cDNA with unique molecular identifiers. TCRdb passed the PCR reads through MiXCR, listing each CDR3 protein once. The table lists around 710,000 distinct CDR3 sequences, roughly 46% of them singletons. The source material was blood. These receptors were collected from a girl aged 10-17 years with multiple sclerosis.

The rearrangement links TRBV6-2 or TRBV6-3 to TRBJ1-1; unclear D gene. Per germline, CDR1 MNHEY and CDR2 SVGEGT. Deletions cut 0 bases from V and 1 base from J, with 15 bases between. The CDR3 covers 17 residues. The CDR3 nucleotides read TGTGCCAGCAGTTACTCGTATTTGTCGGTAAAGAACACTGAAGCTTTCTTT. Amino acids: CASSYSYLSVKNTEAFF.

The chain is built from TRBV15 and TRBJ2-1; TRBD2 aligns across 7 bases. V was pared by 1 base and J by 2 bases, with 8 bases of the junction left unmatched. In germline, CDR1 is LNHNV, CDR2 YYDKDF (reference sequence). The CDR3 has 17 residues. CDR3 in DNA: TGTGCCACCAGCAGAGGGCTGGCGGGAGAGACCTACAATGAGCAGTTCTTC. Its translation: CATSRGLAGETYNEQFF.

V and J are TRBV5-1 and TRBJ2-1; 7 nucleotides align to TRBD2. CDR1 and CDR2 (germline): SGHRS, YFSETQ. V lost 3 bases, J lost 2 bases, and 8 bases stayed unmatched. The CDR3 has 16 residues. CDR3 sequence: CASSSATSVAYNEQFF. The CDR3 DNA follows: TGCGCCAGCAGCTCCGCCACTAGCGTGGCCTACAATGAGCAGTTCTTC.

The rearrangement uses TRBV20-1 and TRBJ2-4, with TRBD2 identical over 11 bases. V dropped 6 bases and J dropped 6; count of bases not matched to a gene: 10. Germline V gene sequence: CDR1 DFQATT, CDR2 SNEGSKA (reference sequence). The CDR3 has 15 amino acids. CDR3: CSATRVTSGRNIQYF. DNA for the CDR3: TGCAGTGCGACCAGGGTTACTAGCGGGAGAAACATTCAGTACTTC.

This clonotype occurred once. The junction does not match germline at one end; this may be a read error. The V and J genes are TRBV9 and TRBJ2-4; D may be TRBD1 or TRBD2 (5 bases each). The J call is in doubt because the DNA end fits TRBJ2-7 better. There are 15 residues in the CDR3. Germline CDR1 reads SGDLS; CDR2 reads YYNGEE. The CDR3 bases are TGTGTCAGCAGCGTAGATGTTGGGACCCACTACGAGCAGTACTTC. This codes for CVSSVDVGTHYEQYF.

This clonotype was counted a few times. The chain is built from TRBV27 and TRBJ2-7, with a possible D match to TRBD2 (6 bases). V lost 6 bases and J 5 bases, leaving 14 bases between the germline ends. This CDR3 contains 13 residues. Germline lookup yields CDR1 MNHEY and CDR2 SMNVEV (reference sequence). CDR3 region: CASSSGRGNEQYF. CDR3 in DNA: TGTGCCAGCAGCTCGGGGCGGGGTAACGAGCAGTACTTC.

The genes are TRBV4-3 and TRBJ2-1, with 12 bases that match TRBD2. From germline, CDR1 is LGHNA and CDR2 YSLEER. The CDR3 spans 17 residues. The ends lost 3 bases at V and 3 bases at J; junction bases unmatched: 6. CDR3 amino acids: CASSHRRGLAGYNEQFF. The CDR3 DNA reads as TGCGCCAGCAGCCATCGTAGGGGACTAGCGGGCTACAATGAGCAGTTCTTC.

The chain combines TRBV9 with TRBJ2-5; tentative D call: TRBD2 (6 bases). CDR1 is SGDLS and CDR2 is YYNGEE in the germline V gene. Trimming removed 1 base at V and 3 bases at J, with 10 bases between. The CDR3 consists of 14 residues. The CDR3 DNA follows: TGTGCCAGCAGCGTAACCGGGGGAGAAGAGACCCAGTACTTC. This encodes CASSVTGGEETQYF. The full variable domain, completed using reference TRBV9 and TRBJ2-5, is DSGVTQTPKHLITATGQRVTLRCSPRSGDLSVYWYQQSLDQGLQFLIQYYNGEERAKGNILERFSAQQFPDLHSELNLSSLELGDSALYFCASSVTGGEETQYFGPGTRLLVL.

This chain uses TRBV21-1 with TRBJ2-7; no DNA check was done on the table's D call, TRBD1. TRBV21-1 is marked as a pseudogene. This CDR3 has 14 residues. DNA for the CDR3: TGTGCCAGCAGCAAAGCACGAAGGGGCTACGAGCAGTACTTC. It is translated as CASSKARRGYEQYF.

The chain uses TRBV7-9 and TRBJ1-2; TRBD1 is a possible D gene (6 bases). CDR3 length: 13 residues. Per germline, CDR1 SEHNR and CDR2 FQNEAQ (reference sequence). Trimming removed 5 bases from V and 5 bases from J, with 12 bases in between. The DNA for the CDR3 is TGTGCCAGCAGCGACCGGGGGGCGTATGGCTACACCTTC. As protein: CASSDRGAYGYTF.

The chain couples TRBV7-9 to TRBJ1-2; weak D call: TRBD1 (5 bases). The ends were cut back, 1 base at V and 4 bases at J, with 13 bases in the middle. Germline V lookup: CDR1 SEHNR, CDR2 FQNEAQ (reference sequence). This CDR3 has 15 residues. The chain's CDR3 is CASSLDSPGFYGYTF. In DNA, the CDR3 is TGTGCCAGCAGCTTAGACTCCCCAGGGTTCTATGGCTACACCTTC.

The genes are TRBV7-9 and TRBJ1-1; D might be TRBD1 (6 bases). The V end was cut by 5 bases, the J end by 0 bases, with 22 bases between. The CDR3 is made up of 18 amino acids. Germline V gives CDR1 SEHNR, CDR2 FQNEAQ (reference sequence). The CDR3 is CASSRGGGAGRLNTEAFF. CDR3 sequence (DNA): TGTGCCAGCAGCCGAGGGGGAGGGGCAGGGCGATTGAACACTGAAGCTTTCTTT.

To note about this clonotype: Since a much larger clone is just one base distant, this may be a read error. The CDR3 coding sequence is TGTACCAGCAGCCCGACAGGGAGCTATGGCTACACCTTC. Translation: CTSSPTGSYGYTF. This chain links TRBV6-5 with TRBJ1-2, with 7 bases fitting TRBD1. Germline V gene lookup returns CDR1 MNHEY and CDR2 SVGAGI. The CDR3 runs 13 residues.

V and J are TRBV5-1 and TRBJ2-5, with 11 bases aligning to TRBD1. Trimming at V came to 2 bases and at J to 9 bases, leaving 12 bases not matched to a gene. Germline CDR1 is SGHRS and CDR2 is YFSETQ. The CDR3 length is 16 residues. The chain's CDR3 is CASSFYGQGAGEAQYF. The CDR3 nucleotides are TGCGCCAGCAGCTTCTACGGACAGGGGGCAGGGGAGGCCCAGTACTTC.

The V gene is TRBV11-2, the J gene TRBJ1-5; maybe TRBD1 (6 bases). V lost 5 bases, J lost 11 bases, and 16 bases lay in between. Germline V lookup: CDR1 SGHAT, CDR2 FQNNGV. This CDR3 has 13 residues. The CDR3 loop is CASSLDRISSQHF. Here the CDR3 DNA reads TGTGCCAGCAGCCTTGACAGGATCTCCTCCCAGCATTTT.

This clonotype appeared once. CDR3 nucleotide sequence: TGTGCCAGCAGATATGGGACAGGGGGCCATGGCTACACCTTC. This sequence encodes CASRYGTGGHGYTF. The V gene is TRBV28, the J gene TRBJ1-2; 12 nucleotides align to TRBD1. Germline V gene sequence: CDR1 MDHEN, CDR2 SYDVKM. J was trimmed by 6 bases and V by 6 bases; bases with no gene match: 5. The length of the CDR3 is 14 residues.

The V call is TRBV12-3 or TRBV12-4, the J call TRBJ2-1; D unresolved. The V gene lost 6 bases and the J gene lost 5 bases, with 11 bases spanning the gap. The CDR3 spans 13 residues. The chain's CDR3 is CASSYDLNNEQFF. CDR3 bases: TGTGCCAGCAGCTACGACCTTAACAATGAGCAGTTCTTC.

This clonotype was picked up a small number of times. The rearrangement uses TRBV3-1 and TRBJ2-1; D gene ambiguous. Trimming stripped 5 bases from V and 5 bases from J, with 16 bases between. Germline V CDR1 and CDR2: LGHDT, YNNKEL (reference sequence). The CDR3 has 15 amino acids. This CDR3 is CASSIGLVANNEQFF. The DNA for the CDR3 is TGTGCCAGCAGCATCGGGCTAGTTGCAAACAATGAGCAGTTCTTC.

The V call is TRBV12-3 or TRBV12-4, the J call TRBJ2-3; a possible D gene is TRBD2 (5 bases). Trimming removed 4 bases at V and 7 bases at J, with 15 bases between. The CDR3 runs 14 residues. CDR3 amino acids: CASSSPDGKNTQYF. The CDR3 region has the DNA TGTGCCAGCAGTTCTCCAGACGGGAAGAATACGCAGTATTTT.

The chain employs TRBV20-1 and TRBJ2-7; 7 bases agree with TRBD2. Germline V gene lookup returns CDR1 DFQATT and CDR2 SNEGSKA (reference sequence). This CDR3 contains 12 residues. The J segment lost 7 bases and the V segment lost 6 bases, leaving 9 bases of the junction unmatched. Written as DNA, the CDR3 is TGCAGTGCCAACGGCCATAGCGGGGAGCAGTACTTC. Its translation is CSANGHSGEQYF.